These 9 T cell receptor beta chains came from one sample sequenced in a study of blood T cells in healthy people across ages. It was with a sample-barcoded 5' primer and a J-beta primer mix that a second PCR of roughly 7 to 12 cycles was run. TCRdb fed the 5' RACE reads into MiXCR, producing one record per CDR3 protein. The sample lists about 1 million distinct CDR3 sequences; around 45% were seen once. Specimen: blood. These receptors were collected from a woman in her fifties or sixties in good health.

The chain recombines TRBV9 with TRBJ2-6, with unresolved D. The germline V and J ends were trimmed by 2 bases and 2 bases, with 5 bases remaining between them. CDR3 length equals 14 residues. The germline V gene has CDR1 SGDLS and CDR2 YYNGEE. Written as DNA, the CDR3 is TGTGCCAGCAGCGTTGTAGCTGGGGCCAACGTCCTGACTTTC. This codes for CASSVVAGANVLTF.

V and J are TRBV10-3 and TRBJ2-7; D is perhaps TRBD2 (6 bases). V was pared by 0 bases and J by 2 bases, with 14 bases between. The CDR3 covers 16 residues. CDR1 ENHRY and CDR2 SYGVKD come from the germline V gene. This CDR3 reads CAISESALARTYEQYF. The DNA for the CDR3 is TGTGCCATCAGTGAGTCGGCGCTAGCGAGGACCTACGAGCAGTACTTC.

The chain uses TRBV5-1 and TRBJ2-3; D gene uncertain. Per germline, CDR1 SGHRS and CDR2 YFSETQ. The CDR3 sequence is 13 residues long. The V end was cut by 4 bases, the J end by 5 bases, with 11 bases between. As DNA, the CDR3 is TGCGCCAGCAGCCCCTCCTCGGGAGATACGCAGTATTTT. Translated, it gives CASSPSSGDTQYF.

V usage is TRBV11-1 and J usage is TRBJ2-3; 9 bases fit TRBD1. The CDR3 sequence is 15 residues long. Germline trimming cut 4 bases from V and 2 bases from J; bases unmatched to any gene: 4. CDR1 and CDR2 (germline): SGHAT, FQDESV (reference sequence). This chain's CDR3 is CASSYGQGFTDTQYF. CDR3 nucleotide sequence: TGTGCCAGCAGCTACGGACAGGGGTTCACAGATACGCAGTATTTT.

Concerning this clonotype itself: Compared with germline, one end of the junction differs, possibly owing to a read error. J is TRBJ1-4 and V is TRBV5-1; D perhaps matches TRBD1 (5 bases). CDR1 and CDR2 from the germline V gene are SGHRS and YFSETQ. The CDR3 spans 15 residues. The CDR3, as DNA: TGCGCCAGCAGCGGACCCGGGGCAACTAATGAAAAACCGTTTTTT. It encodes CASSGPGATNEKPFF.

V usage is TRBV2 and J usage is TRBJ1-1; TRBD1 matches 9 bases. The CDR3 runs to 13 residues. CDR1 and CDR2 from the germline V gene are SNHLY and FYNNEI. V was clipped by 6 bases and J by 6 bases; unmatched bases: 5. The CDR3 sequence: CASRGQGNAEAFF. Here the CDR3 DNA reads TGTGCCAGCAGGGGACAGGGAAACGCTGAAGCTTTCTTT.

The chain combines TRBV20-1 with TRBJ1-2, with 7 bases that match TRBD1. Losses at the gene ends were 1 base for V and 4 bases for J; bases not matched to a gene: 12. This CDR3 is built from 16 residues. Germline V lookup: CDR1 DFQATT, CDR2 SNEGSKA (reference sequence). CDR3 DNA sequence: TGCAGTGCTAGAGCGGGGACAGTTATTCGGGGCTATGGCTACACCTTC. This gives the protein CSARAGTVIRGYGYTF.

This clonotype has a handful of counts. The rearrangement links TRBV2 to TRBJ1-5; no clear D. The CDR3 is 14 residues long. Trimming removed 8 bases at V and 2 bases at J, with 13 bases between. The germline gives CDR1 SNHLY, CDR2 FYNNEI. CDR3 sequence (DNA): TGTGCCAGCCGGATCGGCGGCGGCAATCAGCCCCAGCATTTT. Protein product: CASRIGGGNQPQHF.

This clonotype was counted between two and nine times. The chain combines TRBV14 with TRBJ1-2; the match to TRBD1 covers 8 bases. After removal of 6 bases from V and 7 bases from J, the junction contained 10 bases not matched to a gene. This CDR3 contains 14 residues. The germline gives CDR1 SGHDN, CDR2 FVKESK. The CDR3 here is CASSPTGTGSGYTF. The CDR3, as DNA: TGTGCCAGCAGTCCGACCGGGACAGGCAGTGGCTACACCTTC.